A single T cell receptor gamma chain is shown here with its context. This clone's antigen is unknown. Base qualities are missing; no much larger clone stands one base away. CDR1 and CDR2, per the germline V gene, are VINAFY and YDVSNSKD. For this chain, trimming is 1 base at the V end and 6 bases at the J end, and the number of junction bases without a gene match is 9. From the cysteine through the phenylalanine, the CDR3 covers 14 amino acids. Only the CDR3 part of the read is kept: 42 bases, read in frame from the first base. Libraries were made using PCR. Sequencer: Illumina MiSeq. TCRdb reprocessed the public reads with the caller CATT; rows with the same DNA were merged afterwards. This sample gives several thousand gamma-chain clones in total; around 50% of them show up just once. Of the sample, under 3% is held by the ten largest clones. This sample stems from a study of human gamma delta and Vdelta1 T cells (dated by TCRdb to 2016 to 2019). In the study overall: The study examined Delta One T cells, which are Vd1+ gamma-delta T cells, as cytotoxic effectors against acute myeloid leukemia.

Overall study results and their limits: Polyclonality and broad cytotoxic targeting of acute myeloid leukemia were reported for Delta One T cells.

This sequence originates from a human donor in good health. The chain is made from TRGV5 and TRGJ1 or TRGJ2. Material: Vdelta1 gamma-delta T cells from blood grown in culture (DOT cells). The label giving this sample's cell subset or site can be read as: Delta One T cells, in vitro expanded/differentiated Vd1+ gamma-delta T cells. The CDR3 region has the sequence CATWDRERRYKKLF. The nucleotides are TGTGCCACCTGGGACAGAGAGAGGCGTTATAAGAAACTCTTT.